This TCR beta chain was captured in a study of identical twins. This clonotype appeared a few times. MiXCR was run by TCRdb on the 5' RACE reads, yielding one entry per CDR3 protein. This table holds over 550,000 distinct CDR3 sequences, 7% to 7.5% found once. These same records also appear under a second study, on yellow fever vaccine responses in identical twins.

The source material was PBMCs. This clonotype originated in a young woman in good health.

The DNA for the CDR3 is TGTGCCAGCAGCCAGAAGACAGGGGGCACAGATACGCAGTATTTT. Translated, it gives CASSQKTGGTDTQYF. This chain uses TRBV4-2 with TRBJ2-3; 8 bases line up with TRBD1. J lost 1 base, V lost 3 bases, and 3 bases had no gene match. This CDR3 has 15 residues. Germline CDR1 is LGHNA and CDR2 is YNFKEQ.